This is a list of T cell receptor beta chains from one sample in a study of T cell clonotyping in hematopoietic cell transplantation. The table came from immunoSEQ multiplex PCR; TCRdb's copy has only in-frame clones and leaves some out. Seen here are 6,000 to 9,000 clones, roughly 90% observed once, and the top ten hold approximately 4.5%. Sequenced here: PBMCs, sampled 30 days after allogeneic stem cell transplant. The receptors were sampled from a female patient aged 50 to 60 who had an allogeneic stem cell transplant from an unrelated donor, so the T cells may come from the graft donor. Some clones in this sample may be carry-over from other donors' samples. Both conserved end residues are part of each CDR3. The order of the fields is V gene, D gene, clone size, J gene, CDR3 protein, CDR3 DNA. A D gene is named only where the DNA matches it firmly. Where a row states a size, it is once, few, many or the class of an expanded clone; other rows omit it.

V gene: TRBV6-6; D gene: TRBD1; clone size: NA; J gene: TRBJ1-2; CDR3 protein: CASSLLQGAVNYGYTF; CDR3 DNA: TGTGCCAGCAGCCTTCTTCAGGGGGCGGTTAACTATGGCTACACCTTC
V gene: TRBV27; D gene: TRBD1; clone size: NA; J gene: TRBJ1-2; CDR3 protein: CASSLSGQGYGYTF; CDR3 DNA: TGTGCCAGCAGTTTATCAGGACAGGGCTATGGCTACACCTTC
V gene: TRBV29-1; D gene: NA; clone size: NA; J gene: TRBJ2-7; CDR3 protein: CSVAGPTRIHEQYF; CDR3 DNA: TGCAGCGTCGCCGGTCCCACTAGAATCCACGAGCAGTACTTC
V gene: TRBV29-1; D gene: TRBD1; clone size: NA; J gene: TRBJ1-2; CDR3 protein: CSVGRDRGYGYTF; CDR3 DNA: TGCAGCGTTGGCCGGGACAGGGGCTATGGCTACACCTTC
V gene: TRBV25-1; D gene: NA; clone size: few; J gene: TRBJ2-3; CDR3 protein: CASTTGDTQYF; CDR3 DNA: TGTGCCAGCACCACGGGGGATACGCAGTATTTT
V gene: TRBV5-1; D gene: NA; clone size: few; J gene: TRBJ2-1; CDR3 protein: CASSYDRLSYNEQFF; CDR3 DNA: TGCGCCAGCAGTTATGACAGGCTCTCCTACAATGAGCAGTTCTTC
V gene: TRBV11-2; D gene: TRBD2; clone size: NA; J gene: TRBJ2-1; CDR3 protein: CASSLTTGLAFYEQFF; CDR3 DNA: TGTGCCAGCAGCTTAACCACGGGACTAGCTTTTTATGAGCAGTTCTTC
V gene: TRBV29-1; D gene: TRBD2; clone size: NA; J gene: TRBJ2-3; CDR3 protein: CSVLAGAVTDTQYF; CDR3 DNA: TGCAGCGTCCTAGCGGGAGCGGTCACAGATACGCAGTATTTT
V gene: TRBV14; D gene: NA; clone size: NA; J gene: TRBJ1-5; CDR3 protein: CASSQSPEQPQHF; CDR3 DNA: TGTGCCAGCAGCCAAAGCCCAGAGCAGCCCCAGCATTTT
V gene: TRBV19; D gene: TRBD1; clone size: NA; J gene: TRBJ2-5; CDR3 protein: CASSDPGQGGSETQYF; CDR3 DNA: TGTGCCAGTAGTGATCCAGGACAGGGAGGATCGGAGACCCAGTACTTC